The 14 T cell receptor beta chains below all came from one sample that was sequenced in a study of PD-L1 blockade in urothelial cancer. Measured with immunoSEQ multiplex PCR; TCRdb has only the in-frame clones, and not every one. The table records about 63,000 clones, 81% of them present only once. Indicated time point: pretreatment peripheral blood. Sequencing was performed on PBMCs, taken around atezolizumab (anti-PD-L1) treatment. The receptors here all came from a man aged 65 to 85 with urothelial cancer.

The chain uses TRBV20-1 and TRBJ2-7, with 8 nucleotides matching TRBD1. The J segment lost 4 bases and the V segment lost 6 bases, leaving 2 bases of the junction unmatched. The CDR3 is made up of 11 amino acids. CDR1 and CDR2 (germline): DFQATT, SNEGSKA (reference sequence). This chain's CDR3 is CSARTGYEQYF. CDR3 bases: TGCAGTGCCCGGACAGGGTACGAGCAGTACTTC.

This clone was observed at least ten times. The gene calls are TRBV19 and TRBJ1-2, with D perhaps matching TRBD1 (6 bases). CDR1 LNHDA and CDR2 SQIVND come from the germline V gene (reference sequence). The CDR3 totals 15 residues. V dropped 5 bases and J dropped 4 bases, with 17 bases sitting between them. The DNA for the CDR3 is TGTGCCAGTAGTCCGAACAGGGACGGCGGCTATGGCTACACCTTC. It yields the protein CASSPNRDGGYGYTF.

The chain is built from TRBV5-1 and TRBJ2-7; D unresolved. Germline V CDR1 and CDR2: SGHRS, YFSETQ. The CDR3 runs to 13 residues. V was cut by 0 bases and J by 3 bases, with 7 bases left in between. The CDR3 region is CASSLATGYEQYF. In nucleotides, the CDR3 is TGCGCCAGCAGCTTGGCGACTGGCTACGAGCAGTACTTC.

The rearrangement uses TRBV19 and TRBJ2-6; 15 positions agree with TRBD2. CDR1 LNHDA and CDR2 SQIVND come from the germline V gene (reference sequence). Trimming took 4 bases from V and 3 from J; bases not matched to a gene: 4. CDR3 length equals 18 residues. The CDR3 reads CASSKGGLAGGGANVLTF. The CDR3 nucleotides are TGTGCCAGTAGTAAGGGGGGACTAGCGGGAGGTGGGGCCAACGTCCTGACTTTC.

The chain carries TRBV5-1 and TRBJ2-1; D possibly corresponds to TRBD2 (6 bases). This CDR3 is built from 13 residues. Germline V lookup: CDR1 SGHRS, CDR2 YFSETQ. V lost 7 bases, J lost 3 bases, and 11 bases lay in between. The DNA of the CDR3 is TGCGCCAGCGCTGGGGGGAACTACAATGAGCAGTTCTTC. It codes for CASAGGNYNEQFF. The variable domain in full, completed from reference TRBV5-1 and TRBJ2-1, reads KAGVTQTPRYLIKTRGQQVTLSCSPISGHRSVSWYQQTPGQGLQFLFEYFSETQRNKGNFPGRFSGRQFSNSRSEMNVSTLELGDSALYLCASAGGNYNEQFFGPGTRLTVL.

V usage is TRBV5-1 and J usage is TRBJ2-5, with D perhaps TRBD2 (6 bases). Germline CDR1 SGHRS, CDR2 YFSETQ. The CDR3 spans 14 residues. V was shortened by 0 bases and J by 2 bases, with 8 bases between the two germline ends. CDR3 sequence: CASSLGRDQETQYF. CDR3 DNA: TGCGCCAGCAGCTTGGGGCGGGATCAAGAGACCCAGTACTTC.

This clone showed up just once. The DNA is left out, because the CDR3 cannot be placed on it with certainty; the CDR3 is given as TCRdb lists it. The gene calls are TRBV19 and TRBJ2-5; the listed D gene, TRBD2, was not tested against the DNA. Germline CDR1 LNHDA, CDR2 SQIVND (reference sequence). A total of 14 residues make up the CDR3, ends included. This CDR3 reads CASTSGGQGETQYF.

DNA of the CDR3: TGTGCCAGCAGCTTAGACGGGTACTCCTACAATGAGCAGTTCTTC. It specifies CASSLDGYSYNEQFF. The J gene is TRBJ2-1, the V gene TRBV7-9, with no clear D. Germline V gene sequence: CDR1 SEHNR, CDR2 FQNEAQ (reference sequence). CDR3 length: 15 amino acids. Trimming removed 1 base from V and 0 bases from J, with 7 bases in between. The variable domain in full, with the rest retrieved from reference TRBV7-9 and TRBJ2-1, is DTGVSQNPRHKITKRGQNVTFRCDPISEHNRLYWYRQTLGQGPEFLTYFQNEAQLEKSRLLSDRFSAERPKGSFSTLEIQRTEQGDSAMYLCASSLDGYSYNEQFFGPGTRLTVL.

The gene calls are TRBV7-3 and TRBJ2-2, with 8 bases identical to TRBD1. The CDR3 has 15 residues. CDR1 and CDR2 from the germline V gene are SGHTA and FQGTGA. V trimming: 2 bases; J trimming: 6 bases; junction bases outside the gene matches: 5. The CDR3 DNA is TGTGCCAGCAGCTTAGGGACCAGGGGGCCCGGGGAGCTGTTTTTT. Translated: CASSLGTRGPGELFF.

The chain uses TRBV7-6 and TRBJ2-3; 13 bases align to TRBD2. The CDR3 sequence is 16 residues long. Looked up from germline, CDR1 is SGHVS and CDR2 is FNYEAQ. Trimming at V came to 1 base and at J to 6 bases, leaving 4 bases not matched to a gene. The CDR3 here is CASSLVGTSGIDTQYF. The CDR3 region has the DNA TGTGCCAGCAGCTTAGTAGGGACTAGCGGGATTGATACGCAGTATTTT.

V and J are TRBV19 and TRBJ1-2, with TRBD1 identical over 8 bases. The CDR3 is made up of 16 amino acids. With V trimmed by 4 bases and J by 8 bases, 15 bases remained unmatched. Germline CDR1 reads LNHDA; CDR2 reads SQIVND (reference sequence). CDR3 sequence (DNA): TGTGCCAGTAGTAAAGGAGGTTTGCGGACAGGGTACGGCTACACCTTC. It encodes CASSKGGLRTGYGYTF.

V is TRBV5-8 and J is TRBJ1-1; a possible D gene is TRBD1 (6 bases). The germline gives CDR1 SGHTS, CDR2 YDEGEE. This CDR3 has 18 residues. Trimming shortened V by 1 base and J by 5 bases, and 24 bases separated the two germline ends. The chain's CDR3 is CASSLRAGAWTQATEAFF. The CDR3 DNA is TGTGCCAGCAGCTTGAGGGCAGGGGCCTGGACCCAGGCTACTGAAGCTTTCTTT.

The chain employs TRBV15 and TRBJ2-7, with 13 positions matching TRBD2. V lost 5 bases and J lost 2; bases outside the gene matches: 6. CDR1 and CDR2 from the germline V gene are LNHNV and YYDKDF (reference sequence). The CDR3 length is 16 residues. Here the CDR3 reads CATSWTGTSGTYEQYF. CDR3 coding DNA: TGTGCCACCAGCTGGACAGGGACTAGCGGGACCTACGAGCAGTACTTC.

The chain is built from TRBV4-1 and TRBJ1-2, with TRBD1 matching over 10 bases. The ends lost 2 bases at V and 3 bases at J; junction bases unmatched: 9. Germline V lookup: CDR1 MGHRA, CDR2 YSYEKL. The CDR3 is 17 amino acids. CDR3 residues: CASSQPHSGQGDYGYTF. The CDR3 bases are TGCGCCAGCAGCCAACCCCACTCCGGACAGGGGGACTATGGCTACACCTTC.